The clone carrying this T cell receptor beta chain has more than one count but fewer than ten. Other DNA sequences within the sample encode an identical CDR3. These data are taken from a study of CD8+ T cells in alopecia areata. Study in general: Each of the treated patients was given oral tofacitinib, 5 to 10 mg twice daily, for moderate-to-severe alopecia areata.

The ends were cut back, 2 bases at V and 5 bases at J, with 14 bases in the middle. Germline-derived CDR1 and CDR2 are SGHNT and YYREEE (reference sequence). CDR3 length: 15 residues. Investigators isolated RNA and reverse transcribed it into cDNA to act as the sequencing template. The assay was immunoSEQ multiplex PCR, and TCRdb's table has in-frame clones only and misses some. This table holds 150,000 or so clones, about nine tenths found once. The chain combines TRBV5-4 with TRBJ2-1; D is unresolved. The material sequenced was CD8+ T cells sorted from blood, taken at week 0. The origin of this receptor is a human donor with alopecia areata. The CDR3 sequence: CASSLLAEVNNEQFF. DNA for the CDR3: TGTGCCAGCAGCTTACTGGCGGAAGTAAACAATGAGCAGTTCTTC.